These T cell receptor beta chains were read from a single sample in a study of CD8+CD57+ T cells in acquired aplastic anemia. TCRdb re-called the reads with MiXCR, one entry per CDR3 protein. Of about 160,000 distinct CDR3 sequences in the sample, roughly 40% were seen once. Sequenced input: sorted CD4+, CD8+, or CD8+CD57+ T cells (not recorded which) from PBMCs. The origin of the receptors is a human donor in good health. CDR3s include the opening cysteine and the closing phenylalanine or tryptophan.

v_call: TRBV9; j_call: TRBJ2-2; cdr3_aa: CASRGQRTGELFF
v_call: TRBV5-1; j_call: TRBJ1-2; cdr3_aa: CASSPAGGRDGYTF
v_call: TRBV7-9; j_call: TRBJ2-7; cdr3_aa: CASSITGEQYF
v_call: TRBV27; j_call: TRBJ2-7; cdr3_aa: CASSLSIWRTGEKFRAYEQYF
v_call: TRBV25-1; j_call: TRBJ1-2; cdr3_aa: CASSNPGSPRYGYTF
v_call: TRBV7-3; j_call: TRBJ1-1; cdr3_aa: CASSLGSLGAGTEAFF
v_call: TRBV12-3/TRBV12-4; j_call: TRBJ2-2; cdr3_aa: CASSHRQGTNTGELFF
v_call: TRBV9; j_call: TRBJ2-1; cdr3_aa: CASSVASGGWNEQFF
v_call: TRBV20-1; j_call: TRBJ1-2; cdr3_aa: CSAEEGNYGYTF
v_call: TRBV15; j_call: TRBJ1-1; cdr3_aa: CATSRGQRTEAFF
v_call: TRBV29-1; j_call: TRBJ1-1; cdr3_aa: CSVVGQGAITEAFF
v_call: TRBV10-2; j_call: TRBJ2-3; cdr3_aa: CASSESLAIDTQYF
v_call: TRBV15; j_call: TRBJ2-3; cdr3_aa: CATSRPRTGGTDTQYF